Listed below are T cell receptor beta chains from one sample, sequenced in a study of CD8 T cells in Susac syndrome. TCRdb reprocessed the immunoSEQ multiplex PCR reads via MiXCR and lists one record per CDR3 protein. The sample records 150,000 to 200,000 distinct CDR3 sequences, over 85% being singletons. The specimen was CD4+ T cells from PBMCs. All receptors come from a human donor in good health. Both conserved end residues are part of each CDR3. Fields, in order: J gene, clone size, V gene, D gene, CDR3 length, CDR3 DNA, CDR3 protein. The D gene is left open where the match is weak. Where a row states a size, it is once, few, many or the class of an expanded clone; other rows omit it.

>TRBJ1-1|few|TRBV6-1|-|14
TGTGCCAGCAGGCCGCCCGGCCGGAACACTGAAGCTTTCTTT
CASRPPGRNTEAFF
>TRBJ2-1|-|TRBV28|TRBD2|14
TGTGCCAGCAGTTTGGGACTAGCGGGGGGGCCGAAGTTCTTC
CASSLGLAGGPKFF
>TRBJ1-2|-|TRBV4-2|-|13
TGTGCCACCACCACCAAGGACGGCTATGGCTACACCTTC
CATTTKDGYGYTF
>TRBJ2-5|-|TRBV7-9|-|17
TGTGCCAGCAGCTTACGGCGTGTAGGGGGATTGTCGGAGACCCAGTACTTC
CASSLRRVGGLSETQYF
>TRBJ1-4|-|TRBV10-3|-|15
TGTGCCATCAGTGAGTCGACTACAGGGCGGGAAAAACTGTTTTTT
CAISESTTGREKLFF
>TRBJ1-4|once|TRBV2|-|15
TGTGCCAGCAGTGAGGGGGGGGTGACTAATGAAAAACTGTTTTTT
CASSEGGVTNEKLFF
>TRBJ2-2|-|TRBV29-1|-|14
TGCAGCGTCTACGGTATCCGGGTTCCCGGGGAGCTGTTTTTT
CSVYGIRVPGELFF
>TRBJ2-7|-|TRBV4-1|-|14
TGCGCCAGCAGCCAAGAGTCCGTTACCTACGAGCAGTACTTC
CASSQESVTYEQYF
>TRBJ1-4|-|TRBV4-1|-|14
TGCGCCAGCAGCCAAGAATTTCTAAGGGAAAAACTGTTTTTT
CASSQEFLREKLFF
>TRBJ1-2|-|TRBV15|-|12
TGTGCCACCAGCAAGCCGGGGGCAGAGCACACCTTC
CATSKPGAEHTF
>TRBJ2-6|-|TRBV13|-|18
TGTGCCAGCAGCTTATCAGTCAAGCACTCCTCTGGGGCCAACGTCCTGACTTTC
CASSLSVKHSSGANVLTF
>TRBJ1-2|once|TRBV18|-|15
TGTGCCAGCTCACCCACACACAGGGACGGGAATGGCTACACCTTC
CASSPTHRDGNGYTF
>TRBJ2-3|-|TRBV7-2|-|15
TGTGCCAGCAGCCCCTACCTTCAGACCCAGGATACGCAGTATTTT
CASSPYLQTQDTQYF
>TRBJ2-3|once|TRBV28|-|16
TGTGCCAGCAGCCCTCCCGGGGGGCCAATGACAGATACGCAGTATTTT
CASSPPGGPMTDTQYF
>TRBJ2-5|-|TRBV9|-|15
TGTGCCAGCAGCGGAAGTGGCAGTTGGGGAGAGACCCAGTACTTC
CASSGSGSWGETQYF
>TRBJ2-7|-|TRBV28|-|12
TGTGCCAGCAGTTTCCCGTATAGGGAGCAGTACTTC
CASSFPYREQYF
>TRBJ2-1|-|TRBV5-1|-|15
TGCGCCAGCAGCTTTGAGGGGGGGCGAATAGATGAGCAGTTCTTC
CASSFEGGRIDEQFF
>TRBJ2-1|-|TRBV7-9|-|12
TGTGCCAGCAGCTTAGACCGTCGTGAGCAGTTCTTC
CASSLDRREQFF
>TRBJ1-5|-|TRBV12-3/TRBV12-4|TRBD1|15
TGTGCCAGCAGTGGGGGGGACAGGAAAAATCAGCCCCAGCATTTT
CASSGGDRKNQPQHF